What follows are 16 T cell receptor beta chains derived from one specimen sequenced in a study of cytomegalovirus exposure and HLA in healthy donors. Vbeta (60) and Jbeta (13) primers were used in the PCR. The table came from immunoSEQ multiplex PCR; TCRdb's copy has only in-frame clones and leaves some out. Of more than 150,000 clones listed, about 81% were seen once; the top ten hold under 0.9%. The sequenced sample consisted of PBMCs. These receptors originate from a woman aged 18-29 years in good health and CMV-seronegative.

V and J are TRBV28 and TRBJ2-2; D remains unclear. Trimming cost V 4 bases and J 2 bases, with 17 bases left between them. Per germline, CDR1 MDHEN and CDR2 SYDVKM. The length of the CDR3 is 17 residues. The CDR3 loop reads CASSSAIFRTNTGELFF. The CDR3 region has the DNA TGTGCCAGCAGTTCAGCGATCTTCCGAACAAACACCGGGGAGCTGTTTTTT.

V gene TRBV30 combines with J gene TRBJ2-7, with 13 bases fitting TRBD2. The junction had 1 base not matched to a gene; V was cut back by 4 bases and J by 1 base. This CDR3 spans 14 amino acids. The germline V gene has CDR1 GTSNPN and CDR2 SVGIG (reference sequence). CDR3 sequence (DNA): TGTGCCTGGACGGGACTAGCGGGGTCCTACGAGCAGTACTTC. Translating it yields CAWTGLAGSYEQYF.

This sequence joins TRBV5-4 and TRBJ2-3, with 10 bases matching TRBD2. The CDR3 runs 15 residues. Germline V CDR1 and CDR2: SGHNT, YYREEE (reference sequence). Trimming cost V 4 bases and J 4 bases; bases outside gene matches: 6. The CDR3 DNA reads TGTGCCAGCAGCCACAGGAGCGGGGGGGCAGATACGCAGTATTTT. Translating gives CASSHRSGGADTQYF.

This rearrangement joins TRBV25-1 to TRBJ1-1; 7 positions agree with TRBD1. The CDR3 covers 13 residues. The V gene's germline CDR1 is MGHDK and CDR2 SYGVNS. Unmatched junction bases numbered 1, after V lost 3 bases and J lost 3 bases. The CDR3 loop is CASSEGQYTEAFF. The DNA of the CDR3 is TGTGCCAGCAGTGAGGGACAGTACACTGAAGCTTTCTTT.

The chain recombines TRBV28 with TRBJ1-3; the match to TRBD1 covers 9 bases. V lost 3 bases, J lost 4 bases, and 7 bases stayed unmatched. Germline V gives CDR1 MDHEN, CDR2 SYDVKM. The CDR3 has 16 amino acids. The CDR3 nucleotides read TGTGCCAGCAGTTTCGGCGGACAGGGGCTGGGAAACACCATATATTTT. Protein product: CASSFGGQGLGNTIYF.

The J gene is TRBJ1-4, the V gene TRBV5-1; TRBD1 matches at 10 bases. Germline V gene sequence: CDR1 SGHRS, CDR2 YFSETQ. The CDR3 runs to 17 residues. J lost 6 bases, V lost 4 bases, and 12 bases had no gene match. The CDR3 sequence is CASSVPGTGVSDEKLFF. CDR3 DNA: TGCGCCAGCAGCGTACCCGGGACAGGGGTTTCGGATGAAAAACTGTTTTTT.

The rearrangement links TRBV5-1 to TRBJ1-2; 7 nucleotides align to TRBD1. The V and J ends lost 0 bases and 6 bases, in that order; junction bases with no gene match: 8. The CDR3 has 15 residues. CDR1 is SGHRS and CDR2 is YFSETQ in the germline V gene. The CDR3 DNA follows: TGCGCCAGCAGCTTGGGGGGTCAGGGGGTCGATGGCTACACCTTC. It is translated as CASSLGGQGVDGYTF.

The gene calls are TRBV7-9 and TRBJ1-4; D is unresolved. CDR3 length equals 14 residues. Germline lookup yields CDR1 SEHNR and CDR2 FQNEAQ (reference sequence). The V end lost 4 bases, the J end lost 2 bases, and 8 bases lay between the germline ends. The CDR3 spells CASSSGYTNEKLFF. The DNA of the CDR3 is TGTGCCAGCAGCTCGGGGTATACTAATGAAAAACTGTTTTTT.

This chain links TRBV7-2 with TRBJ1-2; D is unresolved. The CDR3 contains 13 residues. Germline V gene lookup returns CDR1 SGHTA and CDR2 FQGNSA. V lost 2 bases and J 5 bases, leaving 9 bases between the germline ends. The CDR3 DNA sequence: TGTGCCAGCAGCTTATCGGGAAAGTATGGCTACACCTTC. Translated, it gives CASSLSGKYGYTF.

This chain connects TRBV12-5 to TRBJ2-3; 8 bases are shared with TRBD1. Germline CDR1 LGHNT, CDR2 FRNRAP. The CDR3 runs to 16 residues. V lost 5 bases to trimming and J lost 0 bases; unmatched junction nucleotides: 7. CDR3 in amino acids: CASGPTGDISTDTQYF. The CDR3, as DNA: TGTGCTAGTGGTCCGACAGGGGATATTAGCACAGATACGCAGTATTTT.

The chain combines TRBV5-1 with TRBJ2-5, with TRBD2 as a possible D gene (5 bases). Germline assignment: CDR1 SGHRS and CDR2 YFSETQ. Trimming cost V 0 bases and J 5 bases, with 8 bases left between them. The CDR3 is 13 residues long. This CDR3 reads CASSLGQRETQYF. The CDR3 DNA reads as TGCGCCAGCAGCTTGGGGCAGCGGGAGACCCAGTACTTC.

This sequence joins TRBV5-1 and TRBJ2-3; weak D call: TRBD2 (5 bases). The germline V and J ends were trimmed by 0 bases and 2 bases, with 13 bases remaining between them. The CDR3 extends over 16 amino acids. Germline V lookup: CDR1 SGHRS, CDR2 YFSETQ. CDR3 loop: CASSLVASRLTDTQYF. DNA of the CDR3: TGCGCCAGCAGCTTGGTGGCTAGCCGTCTCACAGATACGCAGTATTTT.

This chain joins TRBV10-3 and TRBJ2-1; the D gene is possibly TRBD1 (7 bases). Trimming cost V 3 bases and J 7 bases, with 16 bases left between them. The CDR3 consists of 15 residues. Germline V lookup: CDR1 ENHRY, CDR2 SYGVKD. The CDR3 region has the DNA TGTGCCATCAGTGATTCCTCGACAGGGAGGAATGAGCAGTTCTTC. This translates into CAISDSSTGRNEQFF.

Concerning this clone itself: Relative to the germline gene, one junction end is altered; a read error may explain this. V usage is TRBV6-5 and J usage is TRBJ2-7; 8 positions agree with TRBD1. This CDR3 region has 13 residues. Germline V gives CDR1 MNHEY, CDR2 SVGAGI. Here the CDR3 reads CASSWTGTYERYF. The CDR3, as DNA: TGTGCCAGCAGTTGGACAGGGACCTACGAGCGGTACTTC.

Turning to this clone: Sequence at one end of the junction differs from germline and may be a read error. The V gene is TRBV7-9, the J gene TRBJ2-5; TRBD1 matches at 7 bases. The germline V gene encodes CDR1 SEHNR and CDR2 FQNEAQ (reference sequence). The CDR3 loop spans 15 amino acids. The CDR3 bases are TGTTCCAGCAGCTCAGTCGACGGGACAGTGGAGACCCAGTACTTC. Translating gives CSSSSVDGTVETQYF. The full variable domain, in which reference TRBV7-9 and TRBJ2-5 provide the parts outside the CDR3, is DTGVSQNPRHKITKRGQNVTFRCDPISEHNRLYWYRQTLGQGPEFLTYFQNEAQLEKSRLLSDRFSAERPKGSFSTLEIQRTEQGDSAMYLCSSSSVDGTVETQYFGPGTRLLVL.

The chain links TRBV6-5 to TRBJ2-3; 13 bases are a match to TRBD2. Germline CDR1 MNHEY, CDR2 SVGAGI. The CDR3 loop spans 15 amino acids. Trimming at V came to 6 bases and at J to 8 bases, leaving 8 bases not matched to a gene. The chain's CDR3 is CASRLAGGPRGTQYF. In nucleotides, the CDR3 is TGTGCCAGCAGACTAGCGGGGGGGCCCCGCGGTACGCAGTATTTT.